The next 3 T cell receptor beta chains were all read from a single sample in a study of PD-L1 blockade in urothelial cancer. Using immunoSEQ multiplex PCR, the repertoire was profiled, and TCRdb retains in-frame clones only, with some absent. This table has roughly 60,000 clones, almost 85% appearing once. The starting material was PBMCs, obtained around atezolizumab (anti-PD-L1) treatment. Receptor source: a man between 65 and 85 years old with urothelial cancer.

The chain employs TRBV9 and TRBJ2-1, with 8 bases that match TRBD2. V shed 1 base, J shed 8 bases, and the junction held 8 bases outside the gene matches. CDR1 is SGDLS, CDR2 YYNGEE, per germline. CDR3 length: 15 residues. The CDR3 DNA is TGTGCCAGCAGCGTATTAGCGGGAAGAGGTGATGAGCAGTTCTTC. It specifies CASSVLAGRGDEQFF.

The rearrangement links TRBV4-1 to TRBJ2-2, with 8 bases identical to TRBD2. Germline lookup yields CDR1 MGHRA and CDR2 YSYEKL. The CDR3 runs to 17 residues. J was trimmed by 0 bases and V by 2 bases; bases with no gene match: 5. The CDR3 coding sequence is TGCGCCAGCAGCCAACCAAGGGGACTAGCGAACACCGGGGAGCTGTTTTTT. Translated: CASSQPRGLANTGELFF.

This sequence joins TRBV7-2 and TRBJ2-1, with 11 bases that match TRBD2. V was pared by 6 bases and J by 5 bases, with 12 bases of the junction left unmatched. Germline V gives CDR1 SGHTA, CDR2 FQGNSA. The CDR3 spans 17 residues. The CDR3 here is CASRSTSGSYSHNEQFF. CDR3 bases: TGTGCCAGCAGATCTACTAGCGGGAGTTATTCCCACAATGAGCAGTTCTTC.